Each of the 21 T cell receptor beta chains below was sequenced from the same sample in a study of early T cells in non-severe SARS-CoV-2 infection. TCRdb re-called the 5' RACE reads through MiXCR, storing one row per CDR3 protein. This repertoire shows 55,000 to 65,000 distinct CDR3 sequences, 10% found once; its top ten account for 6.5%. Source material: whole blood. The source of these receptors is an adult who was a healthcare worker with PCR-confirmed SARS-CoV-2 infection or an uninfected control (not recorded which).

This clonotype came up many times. The CDR3 coding sequence is TGCGCCAGCAGCTCACAGACAGGGGGTAGTGGGGCCAACGTCCTGACTTTC. Amino acids: CASSSQTGGSGANVLTF. The chain employs TRBV5-1 and TRBJ2-6; 9 positions agree with TRBD1. Germline CDR1 and CDR2: SGHRS and YFSETQ. Germline trimming cut 3 bases from V and 3 bases from J; bases unmatched to any gene: 7. CDR3 length equals 17 residues.

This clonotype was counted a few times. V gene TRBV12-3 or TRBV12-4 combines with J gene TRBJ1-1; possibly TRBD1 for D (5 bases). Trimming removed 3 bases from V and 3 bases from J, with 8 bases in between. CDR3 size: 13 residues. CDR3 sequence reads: CASSFSGHTEAFF. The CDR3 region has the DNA TGTGCCAGCAGTTTTTCAGGGCACACTGAAGCTTTCTTT.

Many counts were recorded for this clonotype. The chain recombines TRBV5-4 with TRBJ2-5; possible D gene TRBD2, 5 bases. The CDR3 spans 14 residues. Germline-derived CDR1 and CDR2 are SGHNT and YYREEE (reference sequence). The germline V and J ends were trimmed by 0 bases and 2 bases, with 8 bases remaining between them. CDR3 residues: CASSLGLSQETQYF. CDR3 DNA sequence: TGTGCCAGCAGCTTGGGACTATCACAAGAGACCCAGTACTTC. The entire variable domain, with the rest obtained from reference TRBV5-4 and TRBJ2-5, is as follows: ETGVTQSPTHLIKTRGQQVTLRCSSQSGHNTVSWYQQALGQGPQFIFQYYREEENGRGNFPPRFSGLQFPNYSSELNVNALELDDSALYLCASSLGLSQETQYFGPGTRLLVL.

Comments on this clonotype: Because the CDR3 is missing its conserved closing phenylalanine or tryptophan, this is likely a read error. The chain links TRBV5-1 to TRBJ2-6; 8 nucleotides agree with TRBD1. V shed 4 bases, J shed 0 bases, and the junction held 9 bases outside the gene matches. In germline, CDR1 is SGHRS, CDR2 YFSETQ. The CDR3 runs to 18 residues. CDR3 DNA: TGCGCCAGCAGCCCCGCCGGGACAGGAAGCTCTGGGGCCAACGTCCTGACTTCC. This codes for CASSPAGTGSSGANVLTS.

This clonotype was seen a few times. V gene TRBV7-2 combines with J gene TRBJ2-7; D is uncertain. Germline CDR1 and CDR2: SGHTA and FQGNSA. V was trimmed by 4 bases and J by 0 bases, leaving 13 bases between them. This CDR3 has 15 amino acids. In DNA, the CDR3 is TGTGCCAGCAGCTCAGGCCCCGGACGCTCCTACGAGCAGTACTTC. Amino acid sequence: CASSSGPGRSYEQYF. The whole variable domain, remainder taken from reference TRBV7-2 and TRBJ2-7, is GAGVSQSPSNKVTEKGKDVELRCDPISGHTALYWYRQSLGQGLEFLIYFQGNSAPDKSGLPSDRFSAERTGGSVSTLTIQRTQQEDSAVYLCASSSGPGRSYEQYFGPGTRLTVT.

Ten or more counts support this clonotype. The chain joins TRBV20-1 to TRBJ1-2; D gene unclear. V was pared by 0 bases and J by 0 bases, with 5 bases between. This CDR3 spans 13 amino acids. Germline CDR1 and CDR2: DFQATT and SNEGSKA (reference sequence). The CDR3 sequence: CSARDTANYGYTF. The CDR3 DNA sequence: TGCAGTGCTAGAGATACAGCTAACTATGGCTACACCTTC.

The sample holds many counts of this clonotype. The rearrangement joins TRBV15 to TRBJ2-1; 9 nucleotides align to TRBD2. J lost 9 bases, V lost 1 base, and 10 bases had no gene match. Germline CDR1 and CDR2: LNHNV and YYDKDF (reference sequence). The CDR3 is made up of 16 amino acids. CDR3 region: CATSRVGGRAEGEQFF. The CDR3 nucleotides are TGTGCCACCAGCAGAGTTGGCGGGAGGGCCGAGGGTGAGCAGTTCTTC. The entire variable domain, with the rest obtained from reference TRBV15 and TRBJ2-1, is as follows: DAMVIQNPRYQVTQFGKPVTLSCSQTLNHNVMYWYQQKSSQAPKLLFHYYDKDFNNEADTPDNFQSRRPNTSFCFLDIRSPGLGDTAMYLCATSRVGGRAEGEQFFGPGTRLTVL.

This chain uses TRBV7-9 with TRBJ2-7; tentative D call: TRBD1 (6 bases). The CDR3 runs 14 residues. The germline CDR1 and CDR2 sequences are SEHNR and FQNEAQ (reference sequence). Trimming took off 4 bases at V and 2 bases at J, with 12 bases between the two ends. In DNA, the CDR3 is TGTGCCAGCAGCTCCTACAGGGACCCCTACGAGCAGTACTTC. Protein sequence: CASSSYRDPYEQYF. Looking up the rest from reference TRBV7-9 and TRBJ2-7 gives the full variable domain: DTGVSQNPRHKITKRGQNVTFRCDPISEHNRLYWYRQTLGQGPEFLTYFQNEAQLEKSRLLSDRFSAERPKGSFSTLEIQRTEQGDSAMYLCASSSYRDPYEQYFGPGTRLTVT.

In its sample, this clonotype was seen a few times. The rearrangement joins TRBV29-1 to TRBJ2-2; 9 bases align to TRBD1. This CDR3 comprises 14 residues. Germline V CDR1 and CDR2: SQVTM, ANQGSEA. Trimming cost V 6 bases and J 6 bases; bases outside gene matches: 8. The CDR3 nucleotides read TGCAGCGTCGTACAGGGGGCTGAGGCCGGGGAGCTGTTTTTT. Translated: CSVVQGAEAGELFF.

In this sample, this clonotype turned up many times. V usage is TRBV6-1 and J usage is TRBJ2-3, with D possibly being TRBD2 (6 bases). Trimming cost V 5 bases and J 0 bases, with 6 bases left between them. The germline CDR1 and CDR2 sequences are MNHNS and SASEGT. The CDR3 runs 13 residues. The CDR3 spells CASSSGSTDTQYF. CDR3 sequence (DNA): TGTGCCAGCAGTAGCGGGAGCACAGATACGCAGTATTTT.

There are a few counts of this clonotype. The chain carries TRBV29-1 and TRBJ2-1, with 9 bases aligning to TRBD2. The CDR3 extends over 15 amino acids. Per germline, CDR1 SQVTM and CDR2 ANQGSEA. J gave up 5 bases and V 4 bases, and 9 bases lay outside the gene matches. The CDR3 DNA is TGCAGCGTTGGGGGCCTAGCGGGAAGGAACAATGAGCAGTTCTTC. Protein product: CSVGGLAGRNNEQFF.

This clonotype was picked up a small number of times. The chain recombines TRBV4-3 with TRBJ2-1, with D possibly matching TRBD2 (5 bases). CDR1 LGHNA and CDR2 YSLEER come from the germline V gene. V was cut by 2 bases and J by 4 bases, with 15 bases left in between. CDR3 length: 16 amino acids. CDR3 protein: CASSQKPPGSYNEQFF. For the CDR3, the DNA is TGCGCCAGCAGCCAAAAGCCCCCGGGGAGTTACAATGAGCAGTTCTTC.

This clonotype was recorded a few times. The CDR3 sequence is CASSPVTGVTEAFF. Written as DNA, the CDR3 is TGTGCCAGCTCACCCGTTACGGGGGTAACTGAAGCTTTCTTT. The rearrangement joins TRBV18 to TRBJ1-1; TRBD1 is a possible D gene (5 bases). The CDR3 contains 14 residues. The germline CDR1 and CDR2 sequences are KGHSH and LQKENI. The V and J ends lost 3 bases and 5 bases respectively, with 13 bases between them.

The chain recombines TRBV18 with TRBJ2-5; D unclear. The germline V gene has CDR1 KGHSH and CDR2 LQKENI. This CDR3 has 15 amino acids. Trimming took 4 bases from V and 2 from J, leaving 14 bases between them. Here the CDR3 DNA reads TGTGCCAGCTCACGAGAAGGATTACTACAAGAGACCCAGTACTTC. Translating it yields CASSREGLLQETQYF.

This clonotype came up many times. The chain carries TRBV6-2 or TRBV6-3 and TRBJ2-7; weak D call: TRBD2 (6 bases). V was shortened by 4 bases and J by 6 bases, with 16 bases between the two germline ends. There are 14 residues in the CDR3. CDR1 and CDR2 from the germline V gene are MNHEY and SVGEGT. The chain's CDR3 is CASSSSGLTGEQYF. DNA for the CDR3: TGTGCCAGCAGTTCGAGCGGGCTAACCGGCGAGCAGTACTTC.

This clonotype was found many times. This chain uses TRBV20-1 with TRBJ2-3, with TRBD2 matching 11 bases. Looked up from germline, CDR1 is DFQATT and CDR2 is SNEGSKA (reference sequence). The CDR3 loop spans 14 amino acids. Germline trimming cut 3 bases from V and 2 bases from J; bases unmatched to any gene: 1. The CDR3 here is CSARTSGNTDTQYF. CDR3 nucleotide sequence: TGCAGTGCTAGGACTAGCGGGAACACAGATACGCAGTATTTT.

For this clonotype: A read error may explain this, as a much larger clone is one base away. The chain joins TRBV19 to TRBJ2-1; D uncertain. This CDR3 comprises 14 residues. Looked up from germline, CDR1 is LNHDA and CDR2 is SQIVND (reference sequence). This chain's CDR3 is CASRIDHQTFEQFF. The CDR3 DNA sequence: TGTGCCAGTAGGATAGACCACCAGACGTTTGAGCAGTTCTTC.

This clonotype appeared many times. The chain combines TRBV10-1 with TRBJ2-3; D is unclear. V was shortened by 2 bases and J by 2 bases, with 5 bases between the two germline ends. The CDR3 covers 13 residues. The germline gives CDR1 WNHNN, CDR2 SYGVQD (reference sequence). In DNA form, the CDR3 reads TGCGCCAGCAGTGAGGACCTCACAGATACGCAGTATTTT. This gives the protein CASSEDLTDTQYF.

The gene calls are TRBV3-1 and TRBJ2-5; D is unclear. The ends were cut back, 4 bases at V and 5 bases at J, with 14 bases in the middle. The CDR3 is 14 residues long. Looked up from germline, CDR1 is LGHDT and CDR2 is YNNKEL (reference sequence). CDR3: CASSRRSVGETQYF. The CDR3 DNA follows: TGTGCCAGCAGCCGCCGGAGCGTGGGGGAGACCCAGTACTTC.

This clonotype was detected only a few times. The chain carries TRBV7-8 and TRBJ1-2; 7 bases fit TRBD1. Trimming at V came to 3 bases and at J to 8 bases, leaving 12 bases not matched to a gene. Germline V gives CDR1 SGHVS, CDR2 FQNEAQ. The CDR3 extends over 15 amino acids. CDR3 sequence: CASSFIPGGGDGYTF. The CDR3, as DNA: TGTGCCAGCAGCTTCATCCCGGGAGGGGGCGACGGCTACACCTTC.

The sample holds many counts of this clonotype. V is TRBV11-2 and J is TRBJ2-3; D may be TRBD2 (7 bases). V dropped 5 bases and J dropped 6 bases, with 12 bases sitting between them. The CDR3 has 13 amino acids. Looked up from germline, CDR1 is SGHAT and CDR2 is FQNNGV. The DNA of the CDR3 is TGTGCCAGCAGCCCCGGGGGGCCGGATACGCAGTATTTT. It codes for CASSPGGPDTQYF.